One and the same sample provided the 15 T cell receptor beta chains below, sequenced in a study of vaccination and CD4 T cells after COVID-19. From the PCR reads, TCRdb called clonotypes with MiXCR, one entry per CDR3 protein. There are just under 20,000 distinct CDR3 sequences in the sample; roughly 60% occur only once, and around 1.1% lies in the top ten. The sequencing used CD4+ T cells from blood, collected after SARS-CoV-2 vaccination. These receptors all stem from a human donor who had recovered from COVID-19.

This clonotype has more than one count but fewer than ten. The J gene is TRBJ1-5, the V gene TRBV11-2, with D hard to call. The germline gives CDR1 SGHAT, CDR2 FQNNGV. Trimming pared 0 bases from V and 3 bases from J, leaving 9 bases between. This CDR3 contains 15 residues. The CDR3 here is CASSLDIGPNQPQHF. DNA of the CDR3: TGTGCCAGCAGCTTAGATATCGGACCCAATCAGCCCCAGCATTTT.

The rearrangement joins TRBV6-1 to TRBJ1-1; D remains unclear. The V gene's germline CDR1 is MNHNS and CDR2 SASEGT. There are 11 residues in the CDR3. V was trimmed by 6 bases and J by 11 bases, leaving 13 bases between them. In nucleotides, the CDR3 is TGTGCCAGCAGCCCAGGATTAGTGGCTTTCTTT. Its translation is CASSPGLVAFF.

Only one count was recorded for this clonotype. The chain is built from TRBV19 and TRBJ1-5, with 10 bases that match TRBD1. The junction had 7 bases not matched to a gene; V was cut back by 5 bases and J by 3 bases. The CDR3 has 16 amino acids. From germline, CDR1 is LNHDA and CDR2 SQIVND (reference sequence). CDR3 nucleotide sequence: TGTGCCAGTAGTGCACTCGGGACAGGGGACAATCAGCCCCAGCATTTT. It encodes CASSALGTGDNQPQHF.

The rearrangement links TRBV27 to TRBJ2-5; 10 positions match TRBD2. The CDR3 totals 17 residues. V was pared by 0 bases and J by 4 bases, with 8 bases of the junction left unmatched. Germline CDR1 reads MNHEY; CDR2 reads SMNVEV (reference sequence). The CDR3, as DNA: TGTGCCAGCAGTTTATCGGTCCCTAGCGGGAGTCGAGAGACCCAGTACTTC. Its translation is CASSLSVPSGSRETQYF.

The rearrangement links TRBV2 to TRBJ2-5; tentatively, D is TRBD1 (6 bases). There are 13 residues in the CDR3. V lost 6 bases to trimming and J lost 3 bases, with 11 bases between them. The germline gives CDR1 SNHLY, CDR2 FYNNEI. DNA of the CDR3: TGTGCCAGCAGGCAGGGGTTAGAAGAGACCCAGTACTTC. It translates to CASRQGLEETQYF.

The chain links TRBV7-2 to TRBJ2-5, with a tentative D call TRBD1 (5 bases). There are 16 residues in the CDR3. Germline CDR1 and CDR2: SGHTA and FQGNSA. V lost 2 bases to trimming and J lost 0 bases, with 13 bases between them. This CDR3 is CASSLRGQGYQETQYF. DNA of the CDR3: TGTGCCAGCAGCTTAAGGGGTCAGGGATACCAAGAGACCCAGTACTTC.

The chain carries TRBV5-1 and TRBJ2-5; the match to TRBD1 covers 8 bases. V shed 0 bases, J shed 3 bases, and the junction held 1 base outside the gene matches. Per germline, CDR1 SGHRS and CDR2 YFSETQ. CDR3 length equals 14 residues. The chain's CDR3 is CASSLGQGKETQYF. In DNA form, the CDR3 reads TGCGCCAGCAGCTTGGGACAGGGGAAAGAGACCCAGTACTTC.

DNA of the CDR3: TGTGCCAGCAGTTTCTGGGGCAGGGCGGAGACCCAGTACTTC. Translated: CASSFWGRAETQYF. J is TRBJ2-5 and V is TRBV28, with a weak D call TRBD1 (5 bases). The CDR3 has 14 amino acids. Per germline, CDR1 MDHEN and CDR2 SYDVKM. V was pared by 3 bases and J by 5 bases, with 13 bases between. The variable domain in full, completed from reference TRBV28 and TRBJ2-5, reads DVKVTQSSRYLVKRTGEKVFLECVQDMDHENMFWYRQDPGLGLRLIYFSYDVKMKEKGDIPEGYSVSREKKERFSLILESASTNQTSMYLCASSFWGRAETQYFGPGTRLLVL.

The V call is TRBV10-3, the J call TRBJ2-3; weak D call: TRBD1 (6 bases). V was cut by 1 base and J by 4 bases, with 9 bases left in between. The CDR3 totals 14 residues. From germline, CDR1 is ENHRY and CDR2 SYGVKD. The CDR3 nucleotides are TGTGCCATCAGTGAGTTTAAGGGGGCAGATACGCAGTATTTT. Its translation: CAISEFKGADTQYF.

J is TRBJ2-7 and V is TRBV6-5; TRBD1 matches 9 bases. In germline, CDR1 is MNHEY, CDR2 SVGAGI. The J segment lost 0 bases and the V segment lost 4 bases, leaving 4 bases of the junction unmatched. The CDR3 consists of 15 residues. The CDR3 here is CASSSGQGFSYEQYF. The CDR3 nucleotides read TGTGCCAGCAGTTCGGGACAGGGATTCTCCTACGAGCAGTACTTC.

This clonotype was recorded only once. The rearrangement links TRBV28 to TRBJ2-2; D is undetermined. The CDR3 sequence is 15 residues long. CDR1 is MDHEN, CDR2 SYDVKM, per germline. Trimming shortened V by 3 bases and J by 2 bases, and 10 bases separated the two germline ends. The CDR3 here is CASSFSLANTGELFF. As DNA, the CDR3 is TGTGCCAGCAGTTTTTCCCTTGCTAACACCGGGGAGCTGTTTTTT.

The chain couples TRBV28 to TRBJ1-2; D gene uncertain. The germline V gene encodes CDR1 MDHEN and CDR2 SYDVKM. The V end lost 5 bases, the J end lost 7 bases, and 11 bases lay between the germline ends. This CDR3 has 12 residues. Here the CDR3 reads CASSPRRAGYTF. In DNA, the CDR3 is TGTGCCAGCAGTCCCCGTAGAGCTGGCTACACCTTC.

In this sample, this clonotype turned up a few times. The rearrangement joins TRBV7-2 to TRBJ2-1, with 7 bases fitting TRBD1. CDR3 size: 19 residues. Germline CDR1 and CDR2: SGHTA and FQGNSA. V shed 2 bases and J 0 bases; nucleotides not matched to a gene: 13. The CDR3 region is CASSLLLRGTAFSYNEQFF. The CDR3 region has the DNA TGTGCCAGCAGCTTACTGCTCAGGGGGACGGCTTTCTCCTACAATGAGCAGTTCTTC.

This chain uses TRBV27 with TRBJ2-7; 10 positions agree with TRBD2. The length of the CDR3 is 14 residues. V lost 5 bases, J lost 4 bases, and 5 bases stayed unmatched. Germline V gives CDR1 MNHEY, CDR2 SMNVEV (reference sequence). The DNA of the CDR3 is TGTGCCAGCAGTCGGACTAGCGGAACTTACGAGCAGTACTTC. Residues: CASSRTSGTYEQYF.

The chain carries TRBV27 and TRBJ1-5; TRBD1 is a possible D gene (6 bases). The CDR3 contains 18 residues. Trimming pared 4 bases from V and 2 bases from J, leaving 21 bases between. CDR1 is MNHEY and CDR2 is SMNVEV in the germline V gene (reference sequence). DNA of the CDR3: TGTGCCAGCAGTTCCCGGGGGGGGGCGCGATTCGGCAATCAGCCCCAGCATTTT. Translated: CASSSRGGARFGNQPQHF.